Following are 18 T cell receptor beta chains from one sample sequenced in a study of blood T cell repertoires in COVID-19. Libraries were prepared by immunoSEQ multiplex PCR; TCRdb keeps only in-frame clonotypes and omits some of them. The table shows a few hundred thousand clones, with around four fifths occurring only once. The sample comprised peripheral blood. These TCRs come from a woman in her forties or fifties with acute or convalescent COVID-19.

The chain is built from TRBV21-1 and TRBJ2-5; the table's D call, TRBD1, has no DNA check behind it. TRBV21-1 is flagged as a pseudogene. This CDR3 has 14 residues. Here the CDR3 reads CASSKPTVLETQYF. CDR3 nucleotide sequence: TGTGCCAGCAGCAAACCTACAGTCCTAGAGACCCAGTACTTC.

The J gene is TRBJ2-7, the V gene TRBV7-2, with D perhaps TRBD2 (6 bases). Germline CDR1 is SGHTA and CDR2 is FQGNSA. Trimming left V 1 base short and J 5 bases short, with 21 bases between. The CDR3 has 17 residues. The CDR3, as DNA: TGTGCCAGCAGCTTAGGGGGGTGGCTAGCGAGTACCCACGAGCAGTACTTC. This sequence encodes CASSLGGWLASTHEQYF.

The V call is TRBV6-4, the J call TRBJ2-3; no reliable D call. CDR3 length: 13 residues. V gave up 4 bases and J gave up 2 bases, with 7 bases separating them. Germline CDR1 reads MRHNA; CDR2 reads SNTAGT. The CDR3 region has the DNA TGTGCCAGCAGTGCGGGTAACACAGATACGCAGTATTTT. Residues: CASSAGNTDTQYF.

This rearrangement joins TRBV23-1 to TRBJ2-7, with TRBD2 matching 13 bases. TRBV23-1 qualifies as an ORF whose function is uncertain. The junction had 7 bases not matched to a gene; V was cut back by 2 bases and J by 0 bases. CDR3 length: 18 amino acids. The CDR3 coding sequence is TGCGCCAGCAGTCAACCGACGACTAGCGGGGGGCGCTCCTACGAGCAGTACGTC. This codes for CASSQPTTSGGRSYEQYV.

The chain links TRBV11-2 to TRBJ1-3; D is unresolved. The CDR3 sequence is 15 residues long. Germline V gives CDR1 SGHAT, CDR2 FQNNGV. The germline V and J ends were trimmed by 4 bases and 2 bases, with 12 bases remaining between them. CDR3 coding DNA: TGTGCCAGCAGCTCGCTTCGGGGAACTGGAAACACCATATATTTT. This sequence encodes CASSSLRGTGNTIYF. Using reference TRBV11-2 and TRBJ1-3 for the parts outside the CDR3, the full variable domain is EAGVAQSPRYKIIEKRQSVAFWCNPISGHATLYWYQQILGQGPKLLIQFQNNGVVDDSQLPKDRFSAERLKGVDSTLKIQPAKLEDSAVYLCASSSLRGTGNTIYFGEGSWLTVV.

CDR3 DNA sequence: TGCAGCACCCGACAGGGGGGACTTAGCGAGCAGTACTTC. Protein product: CSTRQGGLSEQYF. The J gene is TRBJ2-7, the V gene TRBV29-1; 9 nucleotides line up with TRBD1. There are 13 residues in the CDR3. Germline trimming cut 8 bases from V and 6 bases from J; bases unmatched to any gene: 11. Germline CDR1 SQVTM, CDR2 ANQGSEA.

V usage is TRBV7-9 and J usage is TRBJ1-3; D is possibly TRBD1 (5 bases). Germline lookup yields CDR1 SEHNR and CDR2 FQNEAQ (reference sequence). Deletions cut 5 bases from V and 3 bases from J, with 14 bases between. CDR3 length: 15 residues. The CDR3 reads CASSPRTGGGNTIYF. DNA of the CDR3: TGTGCCAGCAGCCCACGGACCGGGGGTGGAAACACCATATATTTT.

This clone appeared a few times. The V gene is TRBV19, the J gene TRBJ1-5, with TRBD1 matching 8 bases. This CDR3 contains 14 residues. Germline V gene sequence: CDR1 LNHDA, CDR2 SQIVND (reference sequence). Trimming cost V 4 bases and J 6 bases; bases outside gene matches: 5. This CDR3 is CASSTGGEGQPQHF. The CDR3 nucleotides are TGTGCCAGTAGTACAGGGGGCGAGGGTCAGCCCCAGCATTTT.

This clone was picked up a small number of times. This chain joins TRBV5-1 and TRBJ2-1, with D possibly matching TRBD1 (6 bases). Germline V gene lookup returns CDR1 SGHRS and CDR2 YFSETQ. The CDR3 extends over 18 amino acids. Trimming cost V 3 bases and J 4 bases, with 23 bases left between them. The CDR3 region has the DNA TGCGCCAGCAGCTCCGGCGGAGGTGTGTCAGGGGTTTACAATGAGCAGTTCTTC. Translation: CASSSGGGVSGVYNEQFF. The complete variable domain, with remaining parts taken from reference TRBV5-1 and TRBJ2-1, reads KAGVTQTPRYLIKTRGQQVTLSCSPISGHRSVSWYQQTPGQGLQFLFEYFSETQRNKGNFPGRFSGRQFSNSRSEMNVSTLELGDSALYLCASSSGGGVSGVYNEQFFGPGTRLTVL.

The chain is built from TRBV9 and TRBJ2-2; tentatively, D is TRBD1 (6 bases). Per germline, CDR1 SGDLS and CDR2 YYNGEE. The V gene lost 3 bases and the J gene lost 1 base, with 10 bases spanning the gap. CDR3 length: 15 amino acids. The CDR3 nucleotides are TGTGCCAGCAGCGGTGGACAGTGGAACACCGGGGAGCTGTTTTTT. Amino acid sequence: CASSGGQWNTGELFF.

The rearrangement uses TRBV30 and TRBJ2-5; 16 nucleotides align to TRBD2. From germline, CDR1 is GTSNPN and CDR2 SVGIG (reference sequence). This CDR3 is 16 amino acids long. The J segment lost 4 bases and the V segment lost 8 bases, leaving 10 bases of the junction unmatched. CDR3: CAAGTSGRVRVETQYF. The CDR3 DNA reads TGTGCCGCTGGGACTAGCGGGAGGGTAAGGGTAGAGACCCAGTACTTC.

V usage is TRBV27 and J usage is TRBJ2-5; D gene uncertain. Germline CDR1 and CDR2: MNHEY and SMNVEV (reference sequence). V lost 2 bases and J lost 2, with 6 bases in between. The CDR3 is 13 residues long. CDR3 sequence (DNA): TGTGCCAGCAGTTTAGAGACTCAAGAGACCCAGTACTTC. Protein product: CASSLETQETQYF.

This chain links TRBV29-1 with TRBJ1-1, with TRBD1 as a possible D gene (5 bases). CDR1 SQVTM and CDR2 ANQGSEA come from the germline V gene. CDR3 length: 12 amino acids. Trimming took off 6 bases at V and 5 bases at J, with 13 bases between the two ends. This chain's CDR3 is CSVPKGRTEAFF. In nucleotides, the CDR3 is TGCAGCGTCCCAAAGGGGAGGACTGAAGCTTTCTTT.

This sequence joins TRBV9 and TRBJ2-5, with TRBD2 matching 9 bases. CDR3 length: 18 amino acids. Germline V gene sequence: CDR1 SGDLS, CDR2 YYNGEE. The V gene end was trimmed by 0 bases and the J gene end by 4 bases; junction bases not matched to a gene: 13. The CDR3 DNA reads TGTGCCAGCAGCGTAGGGACTAGCGCTCAGGCAGGGGCAGAGACCCAGTACTTC. This translates into CASSVGTSAQAGAETQYF. Full variable domain (rest looked up from reference TRBV9 and TRBJ2-5): DSGVTQTPKHLITATGQRVTLRCSPRSGDLSVYWYQQSLDQGLQFLIQYYNGEERAKGNILERFSAQQFPDLHSELNLSSLELGDSALYFCASSVGTSAQAGAETQYFGPGTRLLVL.

V usage is TRBV24-1 and J usage is TRBJ2-7; D is possibly TRBD1 (6 bases). The CDR3 contains 15 residues. Trimming cost V 4 bases and J 5 bases, with 17 bases left between them. Germline V gene data show CDR1 as KGHDR and CDR2 as SFDVKD. CDR3 bases: TGTGCCACCAGTGACCCGAGGGGCTCAGGGGACGAGCAGTACTTC. This codes for CATSDPRGSGDEQYF.

The table lists this clone with a count of one. The chain joins TRBV3-1 (or the pseudogene TRBV3-2) to TRBJ2-7; D possibly corresponds to TRBD1 (5 bases). The germline V gene has CDR1 LGHDT and CDR2 YNNKEL (reference sequence). The CDR3 is made up of 12 amino acids. V was trimmed by 3 bases and J by 2 bases, leaving 5 bases between them. The DNA for the CDR3 is TGTGCCAGCAGCCAGACAGCCTACGAGCAGTACTTC. Protein: CASSQTAYEQYF.

V gene TRBV11-2 combines with J gene TRBJ2-5, with D possibly being TRBD2 (5 bases). Germline CDR1 SGHAT, CDR2 FQNNGV. V was clipped by 5 bases and J by 5 bases, with 15 bases between them. The CDR3 loop spans 14 amino acids. The CDR3 DNA reads TGTGCCAGCAGCCCTACTAGATCTGGGGAGACCCAGTACTTC. It encodes CASSPTRSGETQYF.

The gene calls are TRBV5-4 and TRBJ1-1; TRBD1 agrees at 8 bases. This CDR3 region has 13 residues. Germline V lookup: CDR1 SGHNT, CDR2 YYREEE (reference sequence). The ends lost 4 bases at V and 7 bases at J; junction bases unmatched: 6. CDR3 in DNA: TGTGCCAGCAGCCCTCAGGGGGCGGTTGAAGCTTTCTTT. It specifies CASSPQGAVEAFF.